This T cell receptor beta chain emerged from a study of cytomegalovirus exposure and HLA in healthy donors. Germline loops: CDR1 SGHNT, CDR2 YYREEE (reference sequence). Deletions cut 7 bases from V and 2 bases from J, with 13 bases between. The CDR3 length is 15 residues. PCR employed 60 Vbeta and 13 Jbeta primers. Some clones are missing from TCRdb's copy, which holds only in-frame ones; the method was immunoSEQ multiplex PCR. Of 150,000 to 200,000 clones detected, roughly 85% appear once; the ten largest clones hold over 0.95%. The sequenced material came from PBMCs. V and J are TRBV5-4 and TRBJ2-6, with D perhaps matching TRBD2 (5 bases). The TCR originated in a woman aged 45-59 years in good health and CMV-seropositive. The CDR3 DNA is TGTGCCAGCTTGGCATACGGGGCTGGGGCCAACGTCCTGACTTTC. This translates into CASLAYGAGANVLTF.